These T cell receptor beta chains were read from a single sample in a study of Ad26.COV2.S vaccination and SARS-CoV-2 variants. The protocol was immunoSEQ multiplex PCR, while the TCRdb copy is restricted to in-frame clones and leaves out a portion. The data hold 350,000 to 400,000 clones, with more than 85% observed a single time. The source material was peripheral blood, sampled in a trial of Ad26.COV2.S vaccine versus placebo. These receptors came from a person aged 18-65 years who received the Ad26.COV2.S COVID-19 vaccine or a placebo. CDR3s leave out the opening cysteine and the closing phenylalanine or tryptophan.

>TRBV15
ATAGRAFGADTQY
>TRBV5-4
ASSLRGRLSGDEQY
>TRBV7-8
ASSLGGLLGYT
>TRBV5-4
AGARGGESGTDTQY
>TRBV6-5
ASSYGTGGEKLF
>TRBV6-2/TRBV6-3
ASSYLRDILYEQY
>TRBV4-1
ASSRTPRQVSNEKLF
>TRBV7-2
ASSFDRNTGELF
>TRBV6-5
ASRDSFGQGRAF
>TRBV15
ATRGRDNPYNEQF
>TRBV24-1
ATSLSRLAAGGFDRGHDEQY
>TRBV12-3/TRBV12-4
ASSLAGDTQY
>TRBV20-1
SAKDQETQY
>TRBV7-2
ASSLDTGGDEKLF
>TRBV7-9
ASSQSPLGPQETQY
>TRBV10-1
ATGTSGGKLF
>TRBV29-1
SVVSGTQAYEQY